A selection of T cell receptor beta chains follows, all from one sample in a study of shared clonotypes between healthy human individuals. Libraries were prepared by immunoSEQ multiplex PCR; TCRdb keeps only in-frame clonotypes and omits some of them. Of some 900,000 clones in the sample, 76% were seen once. Sequences were obtained from memory CD4+ T cells sorted from blood. The receptors stem from a man in his late teens or twenties in good health. Each CDR3 is given with its conserved first and last residue. The D gene is left open where the match is weak. The size of a clone is reported for some rows only, either as once, few or many, or as a class for expanded clones.

>TRBV18|NA|TRBJ2-7|NA
CARSPLGPEGMSEQYF
TGTGCCAGATCACCACTGGGGCCAGAGGGGATGAGCGAGCAGTACTTC
>TRBV27|NA|TRBJ2-2|many
CASSYSGLTGELFF
TGTGCCAGCAGTTATTCAGGGCTCACCGGGGAGCTGTTTTTT
>TRBV6-5|NA|TRBJ1-1|NA
CASSYSAGRNTEAFF
TGTGCCAGCAGTTACTCAGCAGGGAGGAACACTGAAGCTTTCTTT
>TRBV28|NA|TRBJ2-2|NA
CASTRVRSTGELFF
TGTGCCAGCACCCGCGTCCGTAGCACCGGGGAGCTGTTTTTT
>TRBV2|NA|TRBJ1-4|NA
CASSELGLLGEKLFF
TGTGCCAGCAGTGAGCTGGGGCTACTAGGGGAAAAACTGTTTTTT
>TRBV21-1|NA|TRBJ1-5|NA
CASSTLKNRENQPQHF
TGTGCCAGCAGCACCTTAAAAAACAGGGAAAATCAGCCCCAGCATTTT
>TRBV7-9|TRBD1|TRBJ2-5|NA
CASSLGQGQETQYF
TGTGCCAGCAGCCTGGGACAGGGGCAAGAGACCCAGTACTTC
>TRBV6-6|NA|TRBJ2-2|NA
CASSSSLTGELFF
TGTGCCAGCAGTTCTTCTTTGACCGGGGAGCTGTTTTTT
>TRBV7-2|NA|TRBJ2-2|NA
CASSATGAGALFF
TGTGCCAGCAGCGCGACCGGGGCCGGGGCGCTGTTTTTT
>TRBV30|TRBD2|TRBJ2-7|NA
CAWSRTSGLSYEQYF
TGTGCCTGGAGTCGGACTAGCGGGCTCTCCTACGAGCAGTACTTC
>TRBV5-4|NA|TRBJ2-3|NA
CASSLVVASDTQYF
TGTGCCAGCAGCTTGGTGGTAGCGTCAGATACGCAGTATTTT
>TRBV20-1|NA|TRBJ1-1|NA
CSAQEAFF
TGCAGTGCGCAAGAAGCTTTCTTT
>TRBV6-5|TRBD2|TRBJ2-1|NA
CASTRGLAVYNEQFF
TGTGCCAGCACCAGGGGACTAGCGGTTTACAATGAGCAGTTCTTC
>TRBV7-2|NA|TRBJ2-7|many
CASSLSGPSSYEQYF
TGTGCCAGCAGCTTAAGCGGGCCGAGCTCCTACGAGCAGTACTTC
>TRBV18|TRBD2|TRBJ2-6|NA
CASSRGGPYSGANVLTF
TGTGCCAGCTCACGCGGGGGGCCCTACTCTGGGGCCAACGTCCTGACTTTC
>TRBV7-9|NA|TRBJ1-1|NA
CASSRADAEAFF
TGTGCCAGCAGCCGCGCGGACGCTGAAGCTTTCTTT
>TRBV19|TRBD1|TRBJ1-6|NA
CASSGTGNSPLHF
TGTGCCAGTAGCGGGACAGGGAATTCACCCCTCCACTTT
>TRBV5-1|TRBD1|TRBJ1-1|few
CASSLGTGSNTEAFF
TGCGCCAGCAGCTTGGGGACAGGGTCGAACACTGAAGCTTTCTTT
>TRBV9|NA|TRBJ1-6|many
CASRSGEGTYNSPLHF
TGTGCCAGCAGGTCGGGGGAGGGGACTTATAATTCACCCCTCCACTTT
>TRBV20-1|NA|TRBJ2-3|once
CSADRTDTQYF
TGCAGTGCCGACCGCACAGATACGCAGTATTTT
>TRBV7-9|NA|TRBJ2-7|many
CASSRRTDSLSYEQYF
TGTGCCAGCAGCCGCCGGACAGATAGTCTTTCCTACGAGCAGTACTTC
>TRBV5-1|TRBD1|TRBJ2-1|NA
CASSHQTGPNEQFF
TGCGCCAGCAGCCACCAGACAGGGCCCAATGAGCAGTTCTTC
>TRBV19|TRBD1|TRBJ2-7|NA
CARDPTGPSYEQYF
TGTGCCAGAGACCCGACAGGGCCCTCCTACGAGCAGTACTTC
>TRBV4-3|NA|TRBJ2-7|NA
CASSQPGWEQYF
TGCGCCAGCAGCCAACCGGGATGGGAGCAGTACTTC
>TRBV11-3|NA|TRBJ2-1|NA
CASSFVAGSNEQFF
TGTGCCAGCAGCTTCGTGGCGGGAAGCAATGAGCAGTTCTTC
>TRBV27|NA|TRBJ2-7|NA
CASSHYRTTTYEQYF
TGTGCCAGCAGTCACTACCGGACAACAACCTACGAGCAGTACTTC
>TRBV5-1|NA|TRBJ1-3|NA
CASRPGTAYSGNTIYF
TGCGCCAGCAGACCCGGTACGGCGTACTCTGGAAACACCATATATTTT
>TRBV7-9|NA|TRBJ2-2|NA
CASSSRTNTGELFF
TGTGCCAGCAGCTCCCGGACCAACACCGGGGAGCTGTTTTTT
>TRBV10-3|NA|TRBJ1-1|NA
CAITGGPITEAFF
TGTGCCATCACCGGGGGCCCGATCACTGAAGCTTTCTTT
>TRBV7-8|NA|TRBJ1-1|many
CASSLGGTSRRRIGTEAFF
TGTGCCAGCAGCTTAGGCGGTACGAGCCGCCGGCGTATAGGGACTGAAGCTTTCTTT
>TRBV10-3|NA|TRBJ2-7|NA
CAISENRGDEQYF
TGTGCCATCAGTGAGAATAGAGGGGACGAGCAGTACTTC
>TRBV29-1|TRBD1|TRBJ1-1|NA
CSVETGGTEAFF
TGCAGCGTTGAAACAGGGGGGACTGAAGCTTTCTTT
>TRBV27|NA|TRBJ1-2|NA
CASSFTSTGTSGYTF
TGTGCCAGCAGTTTTACCTCGACAGGCACCTCTGGCTACACCTTC
>TRBV9|TRBD2|TRBJ2-1|NA
CASSESPSGTSYNEQFF
TGTGCCAGCAGCGAGAGCCCTAGCGGAACCTCCTACAATGAGCAGTTCTTC
>TRBV6-5|NA|TRBJ2-1|NA
CASRRGRRDEQFF
TGTGCCTCACGCCGCGGTAGGAGGGATGAGCAGTTCTTC
>TRBV5-1|NA|TRBJ2-7|NA
CASSLERSYEQYF
TGCGCCAGCAGCTTGGAACGGTCCTACGAGCAGTACTTC
>TRBV30|NA|TRBJ1-3|NA
CAWSADRYSGNTIYF
TGTGCCTGGAGTGCTGACAGGTACTCTGGAAACACCATATATTTT
>TRBV11-1|NA|TRBJ1-6|few
CASSLPNSPLHF
TGTGCCAGCAGCCTACCCAATTCACCCCTCCACTTT
>TRBV5-1|TRBD1|TRBJ2-5|many
CASSPQPDRLEETQYF
TGCGCCAGCAGCCCACAGCCGGACAGGTTGGAAGAGACCCAGTACTTC
>TRBV4-2|NA|TRBJ2-3|NA
CASSHSGTQITDTQYF
TGTGCCAGCAGCCACTCCGGGACACAAATTACAGATACGCAGTATTTT
>TRBV5-1|NA|TRBJ2-5|NA
CASSAQETQYF
TGCGCCAGCAGCGCCCAAGAGACCCAGTACTTC
>TRBV7-2|TRBD1|TRBJ2-7|NA
CASSLGGTGGEQYF
TGTGCCAGCAGCTTAGGAGGGACAGGGGGCGAGCAGTACTTC
>TRBV6-5|NA|TRBJ1-2|NA
CASRGTLNYGYTF
TGTGCCAGCAGGGGCACCCTTAACTATGGCTACACCTTC
>TRBV19|NA|TRBJ1-4|NA
CASRVNEKLFF
TGTGCGTCCAGGGTAAACGAAAAACTGTTTTTT
>TRBV9|NA|TRBJ1-2|NA
CASSVDANYGYTF
TGTGCCAGCAGCGTAGACGCGAATTATGGCTACACCTTC
>TRBV2|NA|TRBJ1-5|NA
CASSPLSRGGLNQPQHF
TGTGCCAGCAGTCCCCTTTCAAGGGGGGGGCTCAATCAGCCCCAGCATTTT
>TRBV5-4|NA|TRBJ2-3|NA
CASSLESGTDTQYF
TGTGCCAGCAGCTTGGAAAGTGGCACAGATACGCAGTATTTT
>TRBV19|NA|TRBJ2-5|medium-sized
CASSILFGETQYF
TGTGCCAGTAGTATCCTCTTCGGAGAGACCCAGTACTTC
>TRBV5-1|NA|TRBJ2-2|few
CASSHGVGELFF
TGCGCCAGCAGCCATGGGGTTGGGGAGCTGTTTTTT
>TRBV5-1|TRBD1|TRBJ2-6|NA
CASGTGGYGANVLTF
TGCGCCAGCGGGACAGGGGGCTATGGGGCCAACGTCCTGACTTTC
>TRBV10-2|TRBD2|TRBJ2-3|NA
CASSGGLAGGRDTQYF
TGCGCCAGCAGTGGAGGACTAGCGGGAGGACGGGATACGCAGTATTTT
>TRBV6-5|NA|TRBJ2-1|NA
CASSYSAGPNEQFF
TGTGCCAGCAGTTACTCCGCGGGTCCCAATGAGCAGTTCTTC
>TRBV11-3|TRBD2|TRBJ2-7|NA
CASLLAGDAYEQYF
TGTGCCAGTCTACTAGCGGGGGACGCCTACGAGCAGTACTTC
>TRBV29-1|NA|TRBJ1-4|NA
CSVADRGQSEKLFF
TGCAGCGTTGCGGACCGGGGGCAAAGTGAAAAACTGTTTTTT
>TRBV29-1|NA|TRBJ1-2|NA
CSVTATGRYDYGYTF
TGCAGCGTCACCGCCACAGGGAGATACGACTATGGCTACACCTTC
>TRBV7-8|NA|TRBJ1-5|NA
CASSWELDSNQPQHF
TGTGCCAGCAGCTGGGAGTTAGATAGCAATCAGCCCCAGCATTTT
>TRBV28|NA|TRBJ1-2|few
CASGYRVGGYTF
TGTGCCAGCGGATACAGGGTTGGTGGCTACACCTTC
>TRBV5-1|NA|TRBJ1-2|NA
CASRGTGDYGYTF
TGCGCCAGCAGGGGGACGGGGGACTATGGCTACACCTTC
>TRBV27|TRBD2|TRBJ2-3|NA
CASSPRPSGSADTQYF
TGTGCCAGCAGTCCACGTCCTAGCGGGTCGGCAGATACGCAGTATTTT
>TRBV29-1|TRBD2|TRBJ2-4|few
CSVELAGTKNIQYF
TGCAGCGTTGAACTAGCGGGGACCAAAAACATTCAGTACTTC